This entry lists 25 T cell receptor beta chains sequenced from one sample in a study of T cell responses to AZD1222 COVID-19 vaccine. Repertoires were generated with immunoSEQ multiplex PCR, while TCRdb's copy carries only in-frame clones and drops some. Here the sample spans about 140,000 clones, 85% to 95% being singletons. Source: peripheral blood, taken on day 0 of AZD1222 vaccination. These receptors were taken from an adult in good health.

The V call is TRBV13, the J call TRBJ2-5; 12 bases align to TRBD2. Germline V gives CDR1 PRHDT, CDR2 FYEKMQ (reference sequence). Trimming cost V 7 bases and J 3 bases; bases outside gene matches: 6. The CDR3 extends over 15 amino acids. The chain's CDR3 is CASIPSGGAEETQYF. CDR3 coding DNA: TGTGCCAGCATTCCTAGCGGGGGGGCGGAAGAGACCCAGTACTTC.

The CDR3 reads CASSQDQWSNTEAFF. CDR3 coding DNA: TGTGCCAGCAGCCAAGATCAGTGGTCGAACACTGAAGCTTTCTTT. The chain has TRBV3-1 (or the pseudogene TRBV3-2) and TRBJ1-1; D not resolved. Trimming cost V 0 bases and J 1 base, with 9 bases left between them. The CDR3 is 15 amino acids. Germline CDR1 LGHDT, CDR2 YNNKEL (reference sequence).

The V and J genes are TRBV2 and TRBJ2-4; D is ambiguous. V lost 7 bases to trimming and J lost 0 bases, with 7 bases between them. Germline CDR1 is SNHLY and CDR2 is FYNNEI. The CDR3 is 13 residues long. CDR3 coding DNA: TGTGCCAGCATGGGCCCAGCCAAAAACATTCAGTACTTC. It specifies CASMGPAKNIQYF.

V gene TRBV2 combines with J gene TRBJ2-2; TRBD1 agrees at 10 bases. The CDR3 sequence is 17 residues long. The germline V gene has CDR1 SNHLY and CDR2 FYNNEI. The V segment lost 6 bases and the J segment 4 bases; nucleotides outside the gene matches: 11. In DNA, the CDR3 is TGTGCCAGCAGCAAGCTGACAGGGGGCAGGGGCACCGGGGAGCTGTTTTTT. Translated, it gives CASSKLTGGRGTGELFF.

The chain recombines TRBV6-5 with TRBJ1-2; no definite D call. Trimming removed 6 bases at V and 5 bases at J, with 16 bases between. This CDR3 is built from 14 residues. Germline V lookup: CDR1 MNHEY, CDR2 SVGAGI. CDR3 in amino acids: CASSDTLTSYGYTF. The CDR3 DNA reads TGTGCCAGCAGCGATACCCTGACAAGTTATGGCTACACCTTC.

The chain has TRBV7-2 and TRBJ2-1; 8 bases are a match to TRBD1. The V and J ends lost 4 bases and 5 bases, in that order; junction bases with no gene match: 10. Germline-derived CDR1 and CDR2 are SGHTA and FQGNSA. The CDR3 is 16 residues long. The CDR3 sequence: CASSSPGTGSDNEQFF. The CDR3 nucleotides are TGTGCCAGCAGCTCCCCCGGGACAGGCTCGGACAATGAGCAGTTCTTC.

This clone was counted a single time. The chain is built from TRBV7-9 and TRBJ2-1; 12 nucleotides match TRBD1. Germline values: CDR1 SEHNR, CDR2 FQNEAQ (reference sequence). J lost 10 bases, V lost 5 bases, and 6 bases had no gene match. There are 14 residues in the CDR3. The CDR3 protein is CASSNRDRGLEQFF. CDR3 in DNA: TGTGCCAGCAGCAACCGGGACAGGGGGCTGGAGCAGTTCTTC.

This chain connects TRBV20-1 to TRBJ2-7, with D possibly being TRBD2 (5 bases). CDR1 is DFQATT, CDR2 SNEGSKA, per germline (reference sequence). The CDR3 has 11 amino acids. The V gene lost 5 bases and the J gene lost 5 bases, with 10 bases spanning the gap. CDR3 DNA sequence: TGCAGTGCTTTGGGTAGCGACGAGCAGTACTTC. Residues: CSALGSDEQYF.

The rearrangement uses TRBV11-3 and TRBJ2-7; no clear D. The germline CDR1 and CDR2 sequences are SGHNT and YENEEA. There are 12 residues in the CDR3. The V end was cut by 5 bases, the J end by 6 bases, with 11 bases between. The CDR3 DNA is TGTGCCAGCAGCCCACACCGTGGCGAGCAGTACTTC. Translating gives CASSPHRGEQYF. Variable domain in full (rest from reference TRBV11-3 and TRBJ2-7): EAGVVQSPRYKIIEKKQPVAFWCNPISGHNTLYWYLQNLGQGPELLIRYENEEAVDDSQLPKDRFSAERLKGVDSTLKIQPAELGDSAVYLCASSPHRGEQYFGPGTRLTVT.

The V gene is TRBV5-5, the J gene TRBJ2-1; TRBD2 agrees at 14 bases. The V and J ends lost 4 bases and 6 bases, in that order; junction bases with no gene match: 9. The CDR3 is 17 amino acids. Germline V lookup: CDR1 SGHKS, CDR2 YYEKEE (reference sequence). CDR3 in amino acids: CASSGRLAGGPSNEQFF. For the CDR3, the DNA is TGTGCCAGCAGCGGCAGACTAGCGGGAGGGCCCAGCAATGAGCAGTTCTTC.

The V call is TRBV10-3, the J call TRBJ1-3; 9 bases align to TRBD1. V gave up 0 bases and J gave up 0 bases; unmatched junction bases: 3. This CDR3 comprises 17 residues. Germline V gene sequence: CDR1 ENHRY, CDR2 SYGVKD. CDR3 protein: CAISESKGQGSGNTIYF. As DNA, the CDR3 is TGTGCCATCAGTGAGTCGAAGGGACAGGGCTCTGGAAACACCATATATTTT.

CDR3: CATSDPDQPQHF. CDR3 DNA: TGTGCCACCAGTGATCCGGACCAGCCCCAGCATTTT. The chain combines TRBV24-1 with TRBJ1-5; no clear D gene. The ends were cut back, 3 bases at V and 7 bases at J, with 6 bases in the middle. The CDR3 contains 12 residues. Germline lookup yields CDR1 KGHDR and CDR2 SFDVKD.

The chain has TRBV6-5 and TRBJ1-4, with TRBD1 as a possible D gene (5 bases). This CDR3 spans 13 amino acids. Trimming cost V 6 bases and J 8 bases, with 13 bases left between them. Germline V gene sequence: CDR1 MNHEY, CDR2 SVGAGI. CDR3 loop: CASSKGWGEKLFF. CDR3 DNA: TGTGCCAGCAGCAAGGGGTGGGGAGAAAAACTGTTTTTT.

The V gene is TRBV2, the J gene TRBJ2-1; D gene unclear. Germline CDR1 SNHLY, CDR2 FYNNEI. The CDR3 is 12 residues long. Trimming left V 6 bases short and J 9 bases short, with 12 bases between. CDR3 coding DNA: TGTGCCAGCAGCCCCTCGGTGGTTGAGCAGTTCTTC. Its translation: CASSPSVVEQFF.

The CDR3: CASREGPYGYTF. DNA for the CDR3: TGTGCCAGCAGGGAAGGCCCTTATGGCTACACCTTC. The chain employs TRBV25-1 and TRBJ1-2; D gene unclear. Germline CDR1 is MGHDK and CDR2 is SYGVNS. The CDR3 sequence is 12 residues long. Trimming took 6 bases from V and 5 from J, leaving 10 bases between them.

This chain connects TRBV7-3 to TRBJ2-1; 11 nucleotides agree with TRBD2. V was pared by 5 bases and J by 6 bases, with 6 bases of the junction left unmatched. The CDR3 spans 15 residues. Per germline, CDR1 SGHTA and CDR2 FQGTGA. The CDR3 DNA follows: TGTGCCAGCAGCGAACTAGCGGGAGTAGCCAATGAGCAGTTCTTC. Translating it yields CASSELAGVANEQFF.

This chain links TRBV5-1 with TRBJ2-3, with unresolved D. The germline V and J ends were trimmed by 2 bases and 4 bases, with 17 bases remaining between them. The CDR3 sequence is 16 residues long. The germline gives CDR1 SGHRS, CDR2 YFSETQ. CDR3 amino acids: CASSFSPGSWSDTQYF. CDR3 nucleotide sequence: TGCGCCAGCAGCTTTTCCCCCGGGTCCTGGTCAGATACGCAGTATTTT.

This chain connects TRBV27 to TRBJ2-5, with a tentative D call TRBD2 (6 bases). The V end was cut by 0 bases, the J end by 4 bases, with 12 bases between. Per germline, CDR1 MNHEY and CDR2 SMNVEV (reference sequence). The length of the CDR3 is 15 residues. In nucleotides, the CDR3 is TGTGCCAGCAGTTTATCGGGACTTCCTATAGAGACCCAGTACTTC. It encodes CASSLSGLPIETQYF.

The CDR3 loop is CSASPLGGSQPQHF. For the CDR3, the DNA is TGCAGTGCTAGTCCCCTGGGAGGGTCTCAGCCCCAGCATTTT. The chain carries TRBV20-1 and TRBJ1-5; D gene unclear. Germline CDR1 is DFQATT and CDR2 is SNEGSKA (reference sequence). The length of the CDR3 is 14 residues. With 3 bases removed from V and 6 bases from J, the gap between germline ends came to 15 bases.

The chain recombines TRBV5-1 with TRBJ2-7; tentatively, D is TRBD2 (7 bases). CDR1 is SGHRS and CDR2 is YFSETQ in the germline V gene. This CDR3 region has 15 residues. V was trimmed by 0 bases and J by 6 bases, leaving 16 bases between them. CDR3 nucleotides: TGCGCCAGCAGCTTGGTACCGGGGGGCAGTTCCGAGCAGTACTTC. Its translation: CASSLVPGGSSEQYF.

This chain uses TRBV5-1 with TRBJ2-7, with D perhaps TRBD2 (6 bases). The V and J ends lost 4 bases and 2 bases respectively, with 13 bases between them. Germline values: CDR1 SGHRS, CDR2 YFSETQ. CDR3 length: 14 amino acids. The CDR3 DNA reads TGCGCCAGCAGCCCGTTTAGCGGCCCCTACGAGCAGTACTTC. Protein: CASSPFSGPYEQYF.

CDR3 loop: CASSPSSGNSNQPQHF. The CDR3 coding sequence is TGTGCCAGCTCACCTTCCTCAGGTAATAGCAATCAGCCCCAGCATTTT. The chain employs TRBV18 and TRBJ1-5; D is unclear. CDR1 is KGHSH and CDR2 is LQKENI in the germline V gene. With 3 bases removed from V and 0 bases from J, the gap between germline ends came to 12 bases. The CDR3 has 16 amino acids.

This chain joins TRBV5-1 and TRBJ2-2, with a possible D match to TRBD2 (6 bases). CDR3 length: 15 amino acids. V dropped 0 bases and J dropped 3 bases, with 9 bases sitting between them. Per germline, CDR1 SGHRS and CDR2 YFSETQ. The CDR3 region is CASSLDPGDTGELFF. The CDR3 region has the DNA TGCGCCAGCAGCTTGGATCCGGGGGACACCGGGGAGCTGTTTTTT.

This clone was counted a few times. This chain joins TRBV2 and TRBJ1-4; the D is unclear. Per germline, CDR1 SNHLY and CDR2 FYNNEI. V lost 7 bases and J 3 bases, leaving 12 bases between the germline ends. CDR3 length: 14 residues. CDR3 sequence reads: CASIPEWSNEKLFF. The CDR3 DNA sequence: TGTGCCAGCATTCCCGAGTGGTCTAATGAAAAACTGTTTTTT. Based on the CDR3 plus reference TRBV2 and TRBJ1-4, the full variable domain is EPEVTQTPSHQVTQMGQEVILRCVPISNHLYFYWYRQILGQKVEFLVSFYNNEISEKSEIFDDQFSVERPDGSNFTLKIRSTKLEDSAMYFCASIPEWSNEKLFFGSGTQLSVL.

The chain couples TRBV7-3 to TRBJ2-3; D is possibly TRBD2 (5 bases). This CDR3 has 17 amino acids. Trimming removed 1 base at V and 1 base at J, with 15 bases between. Germline V gene sequence: CDR1 SGHTA, CDR2 FQGTGA. The CDR3 here is CASSLNGRARGTDTQYF. DNA of the CDR3: TGTGCCAGCAGCTTAAACGGGCGGGCCCGAGGCACAGATACGCAGTATTTT.